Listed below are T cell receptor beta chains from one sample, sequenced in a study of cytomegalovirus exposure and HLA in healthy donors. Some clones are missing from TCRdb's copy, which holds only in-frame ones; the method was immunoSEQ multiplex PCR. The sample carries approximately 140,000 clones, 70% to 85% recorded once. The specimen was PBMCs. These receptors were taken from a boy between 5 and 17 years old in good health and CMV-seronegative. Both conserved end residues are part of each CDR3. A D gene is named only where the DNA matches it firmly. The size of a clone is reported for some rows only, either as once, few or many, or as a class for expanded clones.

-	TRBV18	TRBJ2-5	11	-	CASSSQETQYF	TGTGCCAGCTCATCACAAGAGACCCAGTACTTC
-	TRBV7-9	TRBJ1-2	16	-	CSSSTPVAGAGYGYTF	TGTTCCAGCAGCACCCCGGTGGCAGGGGCGGGCTATGGCTACACCTTC
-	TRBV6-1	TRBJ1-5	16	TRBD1	CASSAIQGFNNQPQHF	TGTGCCAGCAGTGCAATACAGGGGTTTAACAATCAGCCCCAGCATTTT
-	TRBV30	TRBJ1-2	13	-	CAWSVEGALGYTF	TGTGCCTGGAGTGTTGAAGGGGCTCTTGGCTACACCTTC
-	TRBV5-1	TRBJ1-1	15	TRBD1	CASSLARTGSTEAFF	TGCGCCAGCAGCTTAGCTAGGACAGGGAGCACTGAAGCTTTCTTT
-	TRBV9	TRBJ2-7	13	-	CASSAQSGYEQYF	TGTGCCAGCAGCGCCCAGAGCGGTTACGAGCAGTACTTC
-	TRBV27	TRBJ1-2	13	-	CASSLQGSYGYTF	TGTGCCAGCAGTTTACAGGGTTCCTATGGCTACACCTTC
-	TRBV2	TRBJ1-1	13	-	CASSDTENTEAFF	TGTGCCAGCAGTGATACAGAGAACACTGAAGCTTTCTTT
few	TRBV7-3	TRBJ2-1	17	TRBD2	CASSQFSLAGDYNEQFF	TGTGCCAGCAGCCAATTTTCCCTAGCGGGGGACTACAATGAGCAGTTCTTC
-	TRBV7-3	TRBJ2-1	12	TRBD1	CASSRGHSEQFF	TGTGCCAGCAGCAGGGGGCACAGTGAGCAGTTCTTC
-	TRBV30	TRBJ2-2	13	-	CAWRLVLTGELFF	TGTGCCTGGAGACTAGTTCTCACCGGGGAGCTGTTTTTT
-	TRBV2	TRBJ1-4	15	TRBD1	CASREPGQENEKLFF	TGTGCCAGCAGGGAACCGGGACAGGAAAATGAAAAACTGTTTTTT
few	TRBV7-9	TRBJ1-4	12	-	CASSLTGEKLFF	TGTGCCAGCAGCTTAACGGGGGAAAAACTGTTTTTT
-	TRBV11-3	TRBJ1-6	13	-	CASSLIAGGTLHF	TGTGCCAGCAGCTTAATCGCGGGTGGCACCCTCCACTTT
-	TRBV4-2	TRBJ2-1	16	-	CASSPEGASVGSEQFF	TGTGCCAGCAGCCCGGAGGGGGCTAGCGTAGGGAGTGAGCAGTTCTTC
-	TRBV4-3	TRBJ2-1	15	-	CASSPGGIAYNEQFF	TGCGCCAGCAGCCCCGGAGGCATAGCCTACAATGAGCAGTTCTTC
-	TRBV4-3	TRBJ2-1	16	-	CASSQEGGNRRSEQFF	TGCGCCAGCAGCCAAGAGGGCGGGAATAGGAGAAGTGAGCAGTTCTTC
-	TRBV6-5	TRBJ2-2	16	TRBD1	CASSFRWTGATGELFF	TGTGCCAGCAGTTTTCGTTGGACAGGGGCCACCGGGGAGCTGTTTTTT
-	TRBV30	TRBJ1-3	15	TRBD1	CGGRGLGLSGNTIYF	TGTGGGGGAAGGGGGCTAGGACTCTCTGGAAACACCATATATTTT
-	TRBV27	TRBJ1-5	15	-	CASSFGRNSNQPQHF	TGTGCCAGCAGTTTTGGGCGAAATAGCAATCAGCCCCAGCATTTT
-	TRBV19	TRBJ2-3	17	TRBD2	CASRPPGLAGVSDTQYF	TGTGCCAGTAGGCCCCCGGGACTAGCGGGAGTTTCAGATACGCAGTATTTT
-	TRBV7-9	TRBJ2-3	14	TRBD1	CASTRDRGTDTQYF	TGTGCCAGCACCCGGGACAGGGGGACAGATACGCAGTATTTT
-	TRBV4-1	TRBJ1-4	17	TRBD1	CASSRGQGERTNEKLFF	TGCGCCAGCAGCCGAGGACAGGGTGAGCGAACTAATGAAAAACTGTTTTTT
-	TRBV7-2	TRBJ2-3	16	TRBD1	CASSLVGQGSTDTQYF	TGTGCCAGCAGCTTAGTAGGACAGGGGAGCACAGATACGCAGTATTTT
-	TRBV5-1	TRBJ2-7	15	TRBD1	CASSRTGSESREQYF	TGCGCCAGCAGCAGGACAGGGAGTGAAAGTCGCGAGCAGTACTTC
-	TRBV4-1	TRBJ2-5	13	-	CASSQLLQETQYF	TGCGCCAGCAGCCAATTATTACAGGAGACCCAGTACTTC
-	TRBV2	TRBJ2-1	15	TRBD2	CASSAMTSGGDEQFF	TGTGCCAGCAGTGCCATGACTAGCGGGGGAGATGAGCAGTTCTTC
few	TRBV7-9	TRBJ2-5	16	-	CASRERPTGNQETQYF	TGTGCCAGCAGGGAGAGACCAACAGGGAATCAAGAGACCCAGTACTTC
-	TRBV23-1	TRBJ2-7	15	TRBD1	CASSQSGTASYEQYF	TGCGCCAGCAGTCAATCTGGGACAGCATCCTACGAGCAGTACTTC
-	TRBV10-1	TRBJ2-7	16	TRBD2	CASSDRLAESSYEQYF	TGCGCCAGCAGCGATAGACTAGCTGAAAGCTCCTACGAGCAGTACTTC
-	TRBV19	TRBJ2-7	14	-	CASSNGQYSYEQYF	TGTGCCAGTAGTAATGGACAGTACTCCTACGAGCAGTACTTC
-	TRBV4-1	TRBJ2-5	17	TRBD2	CASSHPATSGGGETQYF	TGCGCCAGCAGCCACCCGGCAACTAGCGGGGGGGGAGAGACCCAGTACTTC
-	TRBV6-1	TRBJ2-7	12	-	CASRRDFHEQYF	TGTGCCAGCAGGAGGGATTTTCACGAGCAGTACTTC
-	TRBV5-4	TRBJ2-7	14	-	CASSLGQSFYEQYF	TGTGCCAGCAGCCTCGGACAGAGCTTCTACGAGCAGTACTTC
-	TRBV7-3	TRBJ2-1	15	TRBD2	CASSPLAGSMGEQFF	TGTGCCAGCAGCCCCTTAGCGGGATCTATGGGCGAGCAGTTCTTC
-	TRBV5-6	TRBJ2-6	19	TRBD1	CASSPPGQLFFSGANVLTF	TGTGCCAGCAGCCCACCGGGACAGCTATTTTTCTCTGGGGCCAACGTCCTGACTTTC
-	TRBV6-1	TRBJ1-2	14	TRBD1	CASSNRQGGYGYPF	TGTGCCAGCAGTAATCGACAGGGAGGCTATGGCTACCCCTTC
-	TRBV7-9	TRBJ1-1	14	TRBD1	CASSAQGSHTEAFF	TGTGCCAGCAGCGCACAGGGGTCCCACACTGAAGCTTTCTTT
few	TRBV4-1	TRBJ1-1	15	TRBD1	CASSQTGQTYTEAFF	TGCGCCAGCAGCCAAACGGGACAGACTTACACTGAAGCTTTCTTT
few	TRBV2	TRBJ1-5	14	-	CASSGYRAIEPQHF	TGTGCCAGCAGTGGGTACAGGGCGATTGAGCCCCAGCATTTT
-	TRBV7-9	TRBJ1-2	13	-	CASSLRDQVGYTF	TGTGCCAGCAGCTTAAGAGATCAAGTCGGCTACACCTTC
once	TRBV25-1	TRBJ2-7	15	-	CASSESNGVSYEQYF	TGTGCCAGCAGTGAAAGTAACGGTGTCTCCTACGAGCAGTACTTC
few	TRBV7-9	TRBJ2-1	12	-	CSSSGSGTEQFF	TGTTCCAGCAGCGGATCCGGGACAGAGCAGTTCTTC
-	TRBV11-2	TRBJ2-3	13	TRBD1	CASSSIGQGFLYF	TGTGCCAGCAGCTCAATTGGACAGGGGTTTCTATATTTT
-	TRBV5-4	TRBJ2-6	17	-	CASSAGTASSGANVLTF	TGTGCCAGCAGCGCGGGGACGGCCAGCTCTGGGGCCAACGTCCTGACTTTC
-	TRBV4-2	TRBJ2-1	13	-	CASREGFYNEQFF	TGTGCCAGCAGGGAGGGTTTCTACAATGAGCAGTTCTTC
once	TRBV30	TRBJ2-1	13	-	CAWSMTAYNEQFF	TGTGCCTGGAGTATGACAGCTTACAATGAGCAGTTCTTC
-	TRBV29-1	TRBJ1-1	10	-	CSVEAGEAFF	TGCAGCGTTGAGGCAGGCGAAGCTTTCTTT
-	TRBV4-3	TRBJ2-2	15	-	CASSQDWAGNGELFF	TGCGCCAGCAGCCAAGATTGGGCAGGGAACGGGGAGCTGTTTTTT
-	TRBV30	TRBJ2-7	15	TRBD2	CAWSVGPGLGYEQYF	TGTGCCTGGAGTGTCGGGCCGGGACTAGGCTACGAGCAGTACTTC